One TCR beta chain is described in this entry. The protocol was immunoSEQ multiplex PCR, while the TCRdb copy is restricted to in-frame clones and leaves out a portion. The table lists some 660,000 clones, more than 75% of them singletons. This sample was included in a study of shared T cell receptors in the human thymus. The CDR3 contains 15 residues. J was trimmed by 1 base and V by 3 bases; bases with no gene match: 5. CDR1 is MGHRA, CDR2 YSYEKL, per germline. The same data also contributed to another study, on human thymus T cells. In that study: The sample donors, healthy Finnish infants, were having corrective surgery for congenital heart defects. Thymic material originated from resections removed in the course of corrective heart surgery. Apparent skewing of V and J gene usage characterized both thymic and blood repertoires. There were highly overlapping thymic repertoires among unrelated individuals, as related research reported.

The V call is TRBV4-1, the J call TRBJ2-5; 7 bases agree with TRBD1. The TCR originated in a boy less than two years old with a congenital heart defect. Sequenced input: thymocytes. The CDR3 here is CASSHPRTGQETQYF. The CDR3 DNA sequence: TGCGCCAGCAGCCACCCTAGGACAGGCCAAGAGACCCAGTACTTC.